A single sample is the source of the 27 T cell receptor beta chains below, sequenced in a study of beta chain features in type 1 diabetes. Reverse transcribing all isolated RNA meant expressed TCRB transcripts were sequenced. Sequencing was performed with immunoSEQ multiplex PCR; in TCRdb, only in-frame clones are kept and a portion is missing. Altogether about 350,000 clones are present, roughly a fifth being singletons, with the ten largest covering approximately 0.043%. The specimen was naive CD4+ T cells from blood. The receptors were sampled from a woman aged 18-29 years in good health.

This clone has only a few counts. The rearrangement uses TRBV5-4 and TRBJ2-3, with 8 bases matching TRBD1. The CDR3 extends over 15 amino acids. Trimming removed 4 bases from V and 4 bases from J; junction bases left unmatched: 8. CDR1 is SGHNT, CDR2 YYREEE, per germline (reference sequence). CDR3 in amino acids: CASSPDRGVADTQYF. In DNA form, the CDR3 reads TGTGCCAGCAGCCCCGACAGGGGAGTAGCAGATACGCAGTATTTT.

This clone has a handful of counts. V usage is TRBV29-1 and J usage is TRBJ2-3; 12 bases are shared with TRBD2. CDR1 is SQVTM, CDR2 ANQGSEA, per germline. The CDR3 consists of 14 residues. The V segment lost 4 bases and the J segment 1 base; nucleotides outside the gene matches: 0. The CDR3 spells CSVGTSGGTDTQYF. The DNA for the CDR3 is TGCAGCGTTGGGACTAGCGGGGGCACAGATACGCAGTATTTT.

This clone was found a few times. The genes are TRBV9 and TRBJ2-7; 7 positions agree with TRBD1. The CDR3 loop spans 16 amino acids. Unmatched junction bases numbered 13, after V lost 5 bases and J lost 2 bases. From germline, CDR1 is SGDLS and CDR2 YYNGEE. The DNA of the CDR3 is TGTGCCAGCAGACCCTACCCGGGACAGCGGCCCTACGAGCAGTACTTC. The encoded protein is CASRPYPGQRPYEQYF.

V usage is TRBV18 and J usage is TRBJ1-1; 9 bases fit TRBD1. J gave up 5 bases and V 3 bases, and 7 bases lay outside the gene matches. Germline V gene sequence: CDR1 KGHSH, CDR2 LQKENI. This CDR3 contains 15 residues. The CDR3 DNA sequence: TGTGCCAGCTCACCGCTACAGGGGGCGCGTACTGAAGCTTTCTTT. The encoded protein is CASSPLQGARTEAFF.

This chain uses TRBV6-6 with TRBJ1-2; 9 nucleotides align to TRBD1. Losses at the gene ends were 7 bases for V and 4 bases for J; bases not matched to a gene: 4. This CDR3 has 13 residues. CDR1 is MNHNY, CDR2 SVGAGI, per germline (reference sequence). As DNA, the CDR3 is TGTGCCAGCACAGAGACAGGGGGCTATGGCTACACCTTC. This sequence encodes CASTETGGYGYTF.

The gene calls are TRBV18 and TRBJ2-7; 7 nucleotides agree with TRBD2. The length of the CDR3 is 15 residues. From germline, CDR1 is KGHSH and CDR2 LQKENI. V gave up 6 bases and J gave up 3 bases; unmatched junction bases: 11. The CDR3 nucleotides read TGTGCCAGCTCCTCAGGAAGCGGGGCCTTCTACGAGCAGTACTTC. Translating it yields CASSSGSGAFYEQYF.

The rearrangement uses TRBV7-9 and TRBJ1-4, with D perhaps matching TRBD1 (5 bases). Germline values: CDR1 SEHNR, CDR2 FQNEAQ (reference sequence). The CDR3 length is 14 residues. Trimming removed 5 bases at V and 7 bases at J, with 14 bases between. In nucleotides, the CDR3 is TGTGCCAGCAGCCCGATCCAGGGTAGTGAAAAACTGTTTTTT. Its translation is CASSPIQGSEKLFF.

CDR3 nucleotides: TGTGCCTGGAGTAACAGGGGGGCTACTGAAGCTTTCTTT. Translated: CAWSNRGATEAFF. The J gene is TRBJ1-1, the V gene TRBV30; 8 bases map to TRBD1. CDR3 size: 13 residues. In germline, CDR1 is GTSNPN, CDR2 SVGIG (reference sequence). J was trimmed by 5 bases and V by 2 bases; bases with no gene match: 4.

This chain joins TRBV7-9 and TRBJ2-3, with 9 bases lining up with TRBD1. CDR1 is SEHNR, CDR2 FQNEAQ, per germline (reference sequence). The ends lost 3 bases at V and 4 bases at J; junction bases unmatched: 2. CDR3 length: 14 amino acids. For the CDR3, the DNA is TGTGCCAGCAGCTTCTGGACAGGGGCAGATACGCAGTATTTT. Translation gives CASSFWTGADTQYF.

In this sample, this clone turned up a few times. This rearrangement joins TRBV5-1 to TRBJ2-1, with 14 bases fitting TRBD2. This CDR3 has 15 amino acids. The V segment lost 4 bases and the J segment 9 bases; nucleotides outside the gene matches: 6. CDR1 and CDR2 from the germline V gene are SGHRS and YFSETQ. In nucleotides, the CDR3 is TGCGCCAGCAGCGGGACTAGCGGGAGCCTGGGTGAGCAGTTCTTC. Protein sequence: CASSGTSGSLGEQFF.

The sample holds a few counts of this clone. J is TRBJ1-3 and V is TRBV4-3; D ambiguous. Germline V gives CDR1 LGHNA, CDR2 YSLEER. The CDR3 extends over 14 amino acids. V was clipped by 4 bases and J by 7 bases, with 14 bases between them. The CDR3: CASSRERGGNTIYF. The CDR3 DNA reads TGCGCCAGCAGCCGTGAACGCGGCGGGAACACCATATATTTT.

This clone has only a few counts. Additional DNA sequences in this sample encode the identical CDR3. V usage is TRBV20-1 and J usage is TRBJ1-1; D might be TRBD1 (6 bases). The CDR3 covers 11 residues. From germline, CDR1 is DFQATT and CDR2 SNEGSKA (reference sequence). V lost 1 base and J lost 8, with 8 bases in between. CDR3 nucleotide sequence: TGCAGTGCTAGAGGGGGGACAGAAGCTTTCTTT. This codes for CSARGGTEAFF.

The CDR3 sequence is CSARGQVNTEAFF. The CDR3 nucleotides are TGCAGCGCACGAGGGCAAGTGAACACTGAAGCTTTCTTT. The rearrangement joins TRBV29-1 to TRBJ1-1; D is undetermined. The germline CDR1 and CDR2 sequences are SQVTM and ANQGSEA. This CDR3 is built from 13 residues. The germline V and J ends were trimmed by 7 bases and 0 bases, with 12 bases remaining between them.

This chain uses TRBV5-1 with TRBJ2-1; 9 positions agree with TRBD1. The germline V gene has CDR1 SGHRS and CDR2 YFSETQ. This CDR3 is built from 18 residues. V shed 4 bases, J shed 4 bases, and the junction held 15 bases outside the gene matches. The CDR3 loop reads CASSLRDRVSRLYNEQFF. Here the CDR3 DNA reads TGCGCCAGCAGCCTCCGGGACAGGGTCAGTAGGCTATACAATGAGCAGTTCTTC.

This clone was detected once. This chain connects TRBV6-4 to TRBJ1-6, with 12 nucleotides matching TRBD1. The CDR3 is 14 residues long. V trimming: 8 bases; J trimming: 8 bases; junction bases outside the gene matches: 4. Germline V CDR1 and CDR2: MRHNA, SNTAGT. In DNA form, the CDR3 reads TGTGCCAGCGTGGGACAGGGGGCTTATTCACCCCTCCACTTT. It yields the protein CASVGQGAYSPLHF.

This clone was detected a few times. V usage is TRBV13 and J usage is TRBJ2-5, with 14 bases that match TRBD2. The CDR3 runs 17 residues. The germline CDR1 and CDR2 sequences are PRHDT and FYEKMQ (reference sequence). The V segment lost 5 bases and the J segment 3 bases; nucleotides outside the gene matches: 8. The CDR3 is CASSAPGTSGGKETQYF. The CDR3 DNA is TGTGCCAGCAGCGCCCCCGGGACTAGCGGGGGTAAAGAGACCCAGTACTTC.

This clone turned up a few times. The chain combines TRBV18 with TRBJ2-3; 7 nucleotides match TRBD1. V shed 3 bases and J 6 bases; nucleotides not matched to a gene: 6. Germline V gives CDR1 KGHSH, CDR2 LQKENI. This CDR3 comprises 14 residues. The CDR3 here is CASSPTGARDTQYF. The DNA for the CDR3 is TGTGCCAGCTCACCCACAGGGGCTCGCGATACGCAGTATTTT.

The chain uses TRBV5-6 and TRBJ2-1; tentative D call: TRBD2 (6 bases). CDR1 is SGHDT and CDR2 is YYEEEE in the germline V gene. This CDR3 region has 16 residues. V was trimmed by 3 bases and J by 1 base, leaving 14 bases between them. The CDR3 DNA reads TGTGCCAGCAGCTCCCTGGGGACTGCATCCTACAATGAGCAGTTCTTC. Protein: CASSSLGTASYNEQFF.

This clone was observed a handful of times. The chain's CDR3 is CAWKIPTGLGGRAYGYTF. The CDR3 region has the DNA TGTGCCTGGAAGATCCCGACAGGGCTAGGCGGTCGGGCCTATGGCTACACCTTC. The chain combines TRBV30 with TRBJ1-2; 7 bases are shared with TRBD1. CDR1 and CDR2 from the germline V gene are GTSNPN and SVGIG (reference sequence). This CDR3 is 18 amino acids long. J lost 4 bases, V lost 4 bases, and 21 bases had no gene match. The variable domain in full, with the rest retrieved from reference TRBV30 and TRBJ1-2, is SQTIHQWPATLVQPVGSPLSLECTVEGTSNPNLYWYRQAAGRGLQLLFYSVGIGQISSEVPQNLSASRPQDRQFILSSKKLLLSDSGFYLCAWKIPTGLGGRAYGYTFGSGTRLTVV.

The chain joins TRBV2 to TRBJ1-2; D might be TRBD1 (5 bases). Trimming cost V 0 bases and J 6 bases, with 8 bases left between them. This CDR3 spans 13 amino acids. Looked up from germline, CDR1 is SNHLY and CDR2 is FYNNEI. CDR3 in DNA: TGTGCCAGCAGTGAAGCGCTCAGGGATGGCTACACCTTC. Translated, it gives CASSEALRDGYTF.

The chain links TRBV4-2 to TRBJ2-2, with D perhaps matching TRBD2 (5 bases). This CDR3 region has 16 residues. Germline lookup yields CDR1 LGHNA and CDR2 YNFKEQ. The V gene lost 0 bases and the J gene lost 1 base, with 9 bases spanning the gap. This CDR3 is CASSQDPGVNTGELFF. The CDR3 nucleotides read TGTGCCAGCAGCCAAGATCCCGGGGTGAACACCGGGGAGCTGTTTTTT.

The count of this clone is one. Distinct nucleotide sequences in the sample also encode this CDR3. The V and J genes are TRBV5-1 and TRBJ2-7, with 11 bases lining up with TRBD2. Trimming took 4 bases from V and 2 from J; bases not matched to a gene: 2. The CDR3 has 14 residues. CDR1 and CDR2 (germline): SGHRS, YFSETQ. The CDR3 region is CASSLTSGTYEQYF. The DNA of the CDR3 is TGCGCCAGCAGCCTGACTAGCGGGACCTACGAGCAGTACTTC.

The chain carries TRBV19 and TRBJ2-1, with 11 nucleotides matching TRBD2. The V and J ends lost 3 bases and 7 bases, in that order; junction bases with no gene match: 8. The CDR3 runs to 16 residues. Germline V gives CDR1 LNHDA, CDR2 SQIVND (reference sequence). The CDR3: CASSIFSGRAGNEQFF. The CDR3 DNA follows: TGTGCCAGTAGTATCTTTAGCGGGAGGGCCGGGAATGAGCAGTTCTTC.

There are a few counts of this clone. The chain recombines TRBV18 with TRBJ2-3, with D possibly TRBD2 on 6 matching bases. The V end lost 3 bases, the J end lost 5 bases, and 15 bases lay between the germline ends. Germline V CDR1 and CDR2: KGHSH, LQKENI. The length of the CDR3 is 15 residues. The CDR3 loop is CASSPKNGGVDTQYF. DNA for the CDR3: TGTGCCAGCTCACCGAAGAACGGAGGGGTAGATACGCAGTATTTT.

This clone has a handful of counts. The genes are TRBV19 and TRBJ1-5; TRBD1 aligns across 7 bases. Unmatched junction bases numbered 5, after V lost 5 bases and J lost 7 bases. Per germline, CDR1 LNHDA and CDR2 SQIVND (reference sequence). This CDR3 contains 13 residues. The CDR3 region is CASSPGTEQPQHF. For the CDR3, the DNA is TGTGCCAGTAGTCCTGGGACAGAACAGCCCCAGCATTTT.

The rearrangement links TRBV7-9 to TRBJ2-3; TRBD2 agrees at 8 bases. Germline CDR1 reads SEHNR; CDR2 reads FQNEAQ (reference sequence). The CDR3 runs 14 residues. V shed 8 bases, J shed 4 bases, and the junction held 8 bases outside the gene matches. CDR3 amino acids: CASLPGGVPDTQYF. The CDR3, as DNA: TGTGCCAGCTTACCCGGGGGGGTCCCAGATACGCAGTATTTT.

This chain joins TRBV19 and TRBJ2-3, with a possible D match to TRBD1 (5 bases). V lost 7 bases, J lost 4 bases, and 9 bases lay in between. This CDR3 comprises 12 residues. CDR1 and CDR2 from the germline V gene are LNHDA and SQIVND (reference sequence). The CDR3 spells CASKQGSDTQYF. CDR3 nucleotides: TGTGCCAGTAAGCAGGGCTCAGATACGCAGTATTTT.